Included here is one TCR beta chain sequence, with context. The ends lost 6 bases at V and 0 bases at J; junction bases unmatched: 4. CDR1 and CDR2 from the germline V gene are MNHNS and SASEGT. The CDR3 totals 15 residues. These data come from a study of cytomegalovirus exposure and HLA in healthy donors. Vbeta (60) and Jbeta (13) primers were used in the PCR. Generated by immunoSEQ multiplex PCR, the TCRdb table keeps only in-frame clones and is missing some. This sample lists about 72,000 clones; its ten largest clones have approximately 14%. The sample taken for sequencing was PBMCs. The chain joins TRBV6-1 to TRBJ1-4; 7 bases agree with TRBD1. This TCR was recovered from a man aged 45 to 65 in good health and CMV-seropositive. Here the CDR3 reads CASSRGGATNEKLFF. The CDR3 region has the DNA TGTGCCAGCAGCCGAGGGGGCGCAACTAATGAAAAACTGTTTTTT.